The 20 T cell receptor beta chains given below trace back to one sample, sequenced in a study of Graves' ophthalmopathy and Graves' hyperthyroidism. RNA transcripts provided the template for amplifying TCR beta CDR3 regions. RT-PCR was first run with HTBI primers, then multiplex PCR in a second round. TCRdb independently ran MiXCR on the multiplex PCR reads; one entry per CDR3 protein. Of over 450,000 distinct CDR3 sequences listed, over 13% are singletons. Sample: blood. The receptors were gathered from a woman aged 25 to 39 with Graves' ophthalmopathy.

This clonotype was counted between two and nine times. At one of its ends the junction is not consistent with the germline gene, which may arise from a read error. The chain carries TRBV28 and TRBJ2-7, with TRBD1 matching over 10 bases. From germline, CDR1 is MDHEN and CDR2 SYDVKM. The CDR3 is made up of 11 amino acids. The CDR3 loop reads CASSPRQGADF. In DNA, the CDR3 is TGTGCCAGCAGTCCCCGACAGGGGGCCGATTTC.

Remarks on this clonotype: A read error may be the cause here, since a much bigger clone is one base away. The rearrangement links TRBV20-1 to TRBJ2-2; D may be TRBD2 (6 bases). The germline V gene has CDR1 DFQATT and CDR2 SNEGSKA (reference sequence). This CDR3 comprises 13 residues. In DNA form, the CDR3 reads TGCAGTGCTAGGGGACTTAACACCGGGGAGCTGTGTTTT. It codes for CSARGLNTGELCF.

This rearrangement joins TRBV24-1 to TRBJ2-2; possible D gene TRBD1, 6 bases. Trimming left V 2 bases short and J 3 bases short, with 12 bases between. The CDR3 totals 16 residues. CDR1 is KGHDR, CDR2 SFDVKD, per germline. The CDR3 bases are TGTGCCACCAGTGATTCTGGGGGCCCGGACACCGGGGAGCTGTTTTTT. Translated: CATSDSGGPDTGELFF.

This clonotype appeared many times. The chain has TRBV12-3 or TRBV12-4 and TRBJ1-2; D is possibly TRBD1 (6 bases). V was cut by 3 bases and J by 0 bases, with 14 bases left in between. The CDR3 totals 16 residues. The CDR3 loop reads CASSLSRDIANYGYTF. The CDR3 DNA reads as TGTGCCAGCAGTTTGAGCCGGGACATAGCTAACTATGGCTACACCTTC.

This sequence joins TRBV18 and TRBJ1-1; no reliable D call. This CDR3 is 15 amino acids long. Germline V gene lookup returns CDR1 KGHSH and CDR2 LQKENI. Trimming removed 4 bases at V and 1 base at J, with 13 bases between. CDR3 amino acids: CASSLSGYSNTEAFF. As DNA, the CDR3 is TGTGCCAGCTCACTATCGGGGTACTCGAACACTGAAGCTTTCTTT.

This clonotype was counted many times. The rearrangement joins TRBV19 to TRBJ1-5; 8 bases agree with TRBD1. Trimming took 4 bases from V and 4 from J; bases not matched to a gene: 6. CDR1 LNHDA and CDR2 SQIVND come from the germline V gene (reference sequence). The CDR3 totals 15 residues. The CDR3 DNA sequence: TGTGCCAGTAGTACTTTCAGACAGGGGAATCAGCCCCAGCATTTT. Its protein product is CASSTFRQGNQPQHF.

As to this clonotype: A much larger clonotype is one base distant, so this may be a read error. This sequence joins TRBV20-1 and TRBJ2-7; maybe TRBD2 (6 bases). This CDR3 spans 14 amino acids. Between the trimmed V and J ends, which lost 0 bases and 3 bases, there was a span of 12 bases. CDR1 DFQATT and CDR2 SNEGSKA come from the germline V gene (reference sequence). The CDR3 spells CSARDCQRVYEQYF. Written as DNA, the CDR3 is TGCAGTGCTAGAGATTGCCAGCGGGTCTACGAGCAGTACTTC.

This clonotype was seen a handful of times. The CDR3 DNA reads as TGTGCCAGCAGTTTAAACTGGGGGGGGGGCAAAACTGAAGCTTTCTTT. It translates to CASSLNWGGGKTEAFF. The chain recombines TRBV27 with TRBJ1-1, with D possibly matching TRBD1 (6 bases). The CDR3 consists of 16 residues. Trimming took 2 bases from V and 5 from J, leaving 18 bases between them. Germline lookup yields CDR1 MNHEY and CDR2 SMNVEV (reference sequence).

There are many counts of this clonotype. The rearrangement uses TRBV6-4 and TRBJ2-6, with no clear D. Germline assignment: CDR1 MRHNA and CDR2 SNTAGT. The CDR3 sequence is 14 residues long. The V gene lost 8 bases and the J gene lost 1 base, with 9 bases spanning the gap. DNA for the CDR3: TGTGCCAGCGATAGAGGATCTGGGGCCAACGTCCTGACTTTC. Encoded protein: CASDRGSGANVLTF.

At least ten counts were recorded for this clonotype. The chain joins TRBV2 to TRBJ2-3, with D possibly matching TRBD1 (5 bases). Germline values: CDR1 SNHLY, CDR2 FYNNEI. V lost 11 bases and J lost 4, with 25 bases in between. The CDR3 has 16 amino acids. CDR3 DNA sequence: TGTGCCGAGCTGCCTACTGCGCCTAGGGGCGCAGATACGCAGTATTTT. Translated, it gives CAELPTAPRGADTQYF.

This clonotype was seen a handful of times. The gene calls are TRBV6-1 and TRBJ2-5, with TRBD2 as a possible D gene (6 bases). Germline V gene data show CDR1 as MNHNS and CDR2 as SASEGT. Deletions cut 3 bases from V and 4 bases from J, with 15 bases between. This CDR3 contains 15 residues. The chain's CDR3 is CASSDGGTQGETQYF. For the CDR3, the DNA is TGTGCCAGCAGTGATGGGGGGACCCAAGGAGAGACCCAGTACTTC.

At least ten counts were recorded for this clonotype. The V gene is TRBV15, the J gene TRBJ2-2; TRBD1 is a possible D gene (6 bases). The CDR3 loop spans 16 amino acids. Trimming stripped 5 bases from V and 0 bases from J, with 13 bases between. Per the germline V gene, CDR1 is LNHNV and CDR2 is YYDKDF (reference sequence). The CDR3 coding sequence is TGTGCCACCAGCGGAACGGACAGTCCGAACACCGGGGAGCTGTTTTTT. Its protein is CATSGTDSPNTGELFF.

Ten or more counts support this clonotype. The V call is TRBV13, the J call TRBJ2-5; D call uncertain. The V end lost 7 bases, the J end lost 7 bases, and 19 bases lay between the germline ends. In germline, CDR1 is PRHDT, CDR2 FYEKMQ (reference sequence). This CDR3 has 14 amino acids. Written as DNA, the CDR3 is TGTGCCAGCATCTCCCGGACGGTCGGTGGGACCCAGTACTTC. Its translation: CASISRTVGGTQYF.

This clonotype was detected ten times or more. The gene calls are TRBV18 and TRBJ2-7; a possible D gene is TRBD2 (5 bases). Trimming pared 6 bases from V and 3 bases from J, leaving 12 bases between. The germline gives CDR1 KGHSH, CDR2 LQKENI. The CDR3 consists of 13 residues. CDR3 nucleotide sequence: TGTGCCAGCTCTGAGCGGTTTCACTACGAGCAGTACTTC. Amino acid sequence: CASSERFHYEQYF.

Many counts were recorded for this clonotype. The V gene is TRBV30, the J gene TRBJ1-5, with D tentatively TRBD1 (5 bases). The CDR3 extends over 13 amino acids. The germline gives CDR1 GTSNPN, CDR2 SVGIG (reference sequence). Trimming took off 2 bases at V and 7 bases at J, with 12 bases between the two ends. The CDR3 nucleotides are TGTGCCTGGAGTAGATGGGACGGCCAGCCCCAGCATTTT. Translation gives CAWSRWDGQPQHF.

This clonotype was detected ten times or more. This sequence joins TRBV7-6 and TRBJ2-5; D is uncertain. The CDR3 totals 14 residues. The germline V gene has CDR1 SGHVS and CDR2 FNYEAQ. With 0 bases removed from V and 5 bases from J, the gap between germline ends came to 10 bases. The CDR3 reads CASSLAGSWETQYF. CDR3 nucleotide sequence: TGTGCCAGCAGCTTAGCAGGGTCGTGGGAGACCCAGTACTTC.

In its sample, this clonotype was seen many times. The V and J genes are TRBV28 and TRBJ1-2, with unresolved D. Germline V gene sequence: CDR1 MDHEN, CDR2 SYDVKM. V was clipped by 0 bases and J by 5 bases, with 10 bases between them. CDR3 size: 14 residues. Here the CDR3 reads CASSLWMQAYGYTF. Here the CDR3 DNA reads TGTGCCAGCAGTTTATGGATGCAGGCTTATGGCTACACCTTC.

The J gene is TRBJ1-2, the V gene TRBV30; D ambiguous. This CDR3 contains 14 residues. Looked up from germline, CDR1 is GTSNPN and CDR2 is SVGIG (reference sequence). The V end lost 0 bases, the J end lost 2 bases, and 10 bases lay between the germline ends. CDR3 sequence: CAWSVPPLNYGYTF. The CDR3 DNA is TGTGCCTGGAGTGTACCCCCGTTGAACTATGGCTACACCTTC.

This clonotype was found many times. This sequence joins TRBV6-5 and TRBJ1-6; 8 nucleotides align to TRBD1. The V gene's germline CDR1 is MNHEY and CDR2 SVGAGI. The CDR3 contains 18 residues. J was trimmed by 9 bases and V by 3 bases; bases with no gene match: 16. As DNA, the CDR3 is TGTGCCAGCAGTTATCCCGCTACAGGGGGGGGCGAGGGTTCACCCCTCCACTTT. This encodes CASSYPATGGGEGSPLHF.

This clonotype was counted ten times or more. The chain joins TRBV7-2 to TRBJ1-2; possibly TRBD1 for D (6 bases). Germline V gene sequence: CDR1 SGHTA, CDR2 FQGNSA. With 5 bases removed from V and 4 bases from J, the gap between germline ends came to 8 bases. CDR3 size: 12 residues. The CDR3 DNA reads TGTGCCAGCAGCAGGACAGTCTATGGCTACACCTTC. Translating gives CASSRTVYGYTF.